The 4 T cell receptor beta chains listed next were all sequenced from one sample in a study of blood T cell repertoires in COVID-19. Method: immunoSEQ multiplex PCR; TCRdb's copy keeps in-frame clones and lacks some. The sample records around 45,000 clones, 70% to 90% being singletons. What was sequenced was peripheral blood. The origin of the receptors is a man of 80 years or more with acute or convalescent COVID-19.

The chain joins TRBV24-1 to TRBJ2-7; D might be TRBD2 (5 bases). CDR1 and CDR2 (germline): KGHDR, SFDVKD. Trimming cost V 1 base and J 0 bases, with 12 bases left between them. The CDR3 loop spans 16 amino acids. CDR3 DNA sequence: TGTGCCACCAGTGATTTATGGGAGCCCAGCTCCTACGAGCAGTACTTC. This translates into CATSDLWEPSSYEQYF.

The V and J genes are TRBV5-1 and TRBJ1-6; 9 bases align to TRBD1. The CDR3 is 15 amino acids. Trimming took 2 bases from V and 8 from J; bases not matched to a gene: 5. Per the germline V gene, CDR1 is SGHRS and CDR2 is YFSETQ. CDR3 bases: TGCGCCAGCAGCTTACGACAGGGGGGGGATTCACCCCTCCACTTT. It translates to CASSLRQGGDSPLHF. Combining the CDR3 with reference TRBV5-1 and TRBJ1-6 gives the whole variable domain KAGVTQTPRYLIKTRGQQVTLSCSPISGHRSVSWYQQTPGQGLQFLFEYFSETQRNKGNFPGRFSGRQFSNSRSEMNVSTLELGDSALYLCASSLRQGGDSPLHFGNGTRLTVT.

The chain joins TRBV6-1 to TRBJ2-7; D remains unclear. This CDR3 is built from 15 residues. Germline V gene sequence: CDR1 MNHNS, CDR2 SASEGT. Trimming cost V 3 bases and J 1 base, with 13 bases left between them. This CDR3 is CASSDFLLQSYEQYF. The CDR3 DNA sequence: TGTGCCAGCAGTGATTTCCTTCTTCAGTCCTACGAGCAGTACTTC.

This clone was seen only once. The chain employs TRBV9 and TRBJ2-5; 10 nucleotides align to TRBD2. Per the germline V gene, CDR1 is SGDLS and CDR2 is YYNGEE. V shed 0 bases and J 0 bases; nucleotides not matched to a gene: 5. The CDR3 sequence is 17 residues long. This CDR3 reads CASSVAGLAGDQETQYF. CDR3 nucleotides: TGTGCCAGCAGCGTAGCTGGGCTAGCGGGGGACCAAGAGACCCAGTACTTC.